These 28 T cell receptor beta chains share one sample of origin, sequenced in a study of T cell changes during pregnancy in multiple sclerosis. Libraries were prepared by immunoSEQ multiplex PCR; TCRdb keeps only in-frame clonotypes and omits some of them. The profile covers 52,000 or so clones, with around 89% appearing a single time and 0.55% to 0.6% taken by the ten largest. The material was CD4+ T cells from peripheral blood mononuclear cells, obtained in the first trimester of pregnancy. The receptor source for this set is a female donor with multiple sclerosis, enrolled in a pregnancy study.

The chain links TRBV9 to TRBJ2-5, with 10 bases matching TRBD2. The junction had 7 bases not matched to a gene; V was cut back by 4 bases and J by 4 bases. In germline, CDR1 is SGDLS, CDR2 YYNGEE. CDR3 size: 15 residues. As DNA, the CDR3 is TGTGCCAGCAGCTACCAAGCGGGAGGGCCAGAGACCCAGTACTTC. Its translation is CASSYQAGGPETQYF.

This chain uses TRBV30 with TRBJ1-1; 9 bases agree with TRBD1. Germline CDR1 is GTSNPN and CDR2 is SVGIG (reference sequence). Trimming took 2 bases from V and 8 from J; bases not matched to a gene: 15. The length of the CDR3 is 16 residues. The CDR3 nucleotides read TGTGCCTGGAGTTCACCGGGACAGGGTCACTCTAGGGAAGCTTTCTTT. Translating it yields CAWSSPGQGHSREAFF.

This CDR3 is CASSFELGKPGELFF. The CDR3 nucleotides are TGTGCCAGCAGCTTCGAACTAGGAAAACCCGGGGAGCTGTTTTTT. The gene calls are TRBV7-8 and TRBJ2-2; a weak D match, TRBD2 (5 bases). CDR1 is SGHVS, CDR2 FQNEAQ, per germline. V shed 3 bases and J shed 6 bases, with 14 bases lying between them. This CDR3 contains 15 residues.

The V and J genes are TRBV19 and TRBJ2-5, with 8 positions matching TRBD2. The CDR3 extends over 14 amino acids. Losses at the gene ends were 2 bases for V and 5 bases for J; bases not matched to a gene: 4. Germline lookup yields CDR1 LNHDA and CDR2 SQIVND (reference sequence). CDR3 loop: CASSIRGGGETQYF. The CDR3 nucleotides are TGTGCCAGTAGTATACGGGGGGGCGGGGAGACCCAGTACTTC.

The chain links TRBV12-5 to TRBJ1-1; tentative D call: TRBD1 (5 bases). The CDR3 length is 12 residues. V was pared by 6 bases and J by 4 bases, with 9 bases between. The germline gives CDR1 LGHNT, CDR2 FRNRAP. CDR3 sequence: CASGQGGTEAFF. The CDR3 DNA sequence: TGTGCTAGTGGCCAGGGAGGCACTGAAGCTTTCTTT.

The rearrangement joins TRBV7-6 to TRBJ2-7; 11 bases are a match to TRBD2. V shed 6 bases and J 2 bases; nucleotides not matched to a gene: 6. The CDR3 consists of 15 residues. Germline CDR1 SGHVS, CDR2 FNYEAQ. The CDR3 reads CASSSQTSGAYEQYF. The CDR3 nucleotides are TGTGCCAGCAGTTCCCAGACTAGCGGGGCCTACGAGCAGTACTTC.

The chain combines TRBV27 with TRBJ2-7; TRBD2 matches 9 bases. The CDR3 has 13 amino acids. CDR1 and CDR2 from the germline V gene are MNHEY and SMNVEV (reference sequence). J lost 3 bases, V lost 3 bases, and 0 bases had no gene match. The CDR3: CASSFSGSYEQYF. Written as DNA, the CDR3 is TGTGCCAGCAGTTTTAGCGGGAGCTACGAGCAGTACTTC.

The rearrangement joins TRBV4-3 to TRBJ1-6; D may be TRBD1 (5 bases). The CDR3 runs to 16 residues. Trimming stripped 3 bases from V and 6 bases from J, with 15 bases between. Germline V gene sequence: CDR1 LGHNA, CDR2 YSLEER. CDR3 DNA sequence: TGCGCCAGCAGCCAGGGAAGACAGATGCCTAATTCACCCCTCCACTTT. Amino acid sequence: CASSQGRQMPNSPLHF.

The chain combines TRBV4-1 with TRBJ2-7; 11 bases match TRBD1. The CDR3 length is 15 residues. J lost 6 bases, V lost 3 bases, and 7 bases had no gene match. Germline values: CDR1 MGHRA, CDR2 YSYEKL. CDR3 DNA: TGCGCCAGCAGCCAGCTGGGACAGGGGGTACGCGAGCAGTACTTC. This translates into CASSQLGQGVREQYF.

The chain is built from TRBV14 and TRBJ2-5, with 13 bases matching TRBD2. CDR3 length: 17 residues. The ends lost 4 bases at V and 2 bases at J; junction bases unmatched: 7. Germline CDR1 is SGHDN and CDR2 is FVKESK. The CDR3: CASSRRLAGGFQETQYF. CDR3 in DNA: TGTGCCAGCAGCCGAAGACTAGCGGGGGGATTTCAAGAGACCCAGTACTTC.

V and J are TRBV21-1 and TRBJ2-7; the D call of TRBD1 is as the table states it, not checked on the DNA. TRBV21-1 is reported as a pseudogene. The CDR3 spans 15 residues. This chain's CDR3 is CASSNMTRPSYEQYF. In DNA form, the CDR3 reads TGTGCCAGCAGCAACATGACAAGGCCATCCTACGAGCAGTACTTC.

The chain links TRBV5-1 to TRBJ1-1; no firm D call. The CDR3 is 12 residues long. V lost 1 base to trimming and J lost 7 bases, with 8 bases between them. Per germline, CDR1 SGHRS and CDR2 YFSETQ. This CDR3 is CASSLRGNEAFF. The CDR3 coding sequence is TGCGCCAGCAGCTTGCGAGGGAATGAAGCTTTCTTT.

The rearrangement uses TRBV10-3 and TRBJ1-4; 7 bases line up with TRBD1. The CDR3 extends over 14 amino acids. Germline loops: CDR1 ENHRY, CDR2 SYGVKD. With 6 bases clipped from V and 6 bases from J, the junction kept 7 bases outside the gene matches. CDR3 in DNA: TGTGCCATCAGCGCCGGGACAGCCGATGAAAAACTGTTTTTT. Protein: CAISAGTADEKLFF.

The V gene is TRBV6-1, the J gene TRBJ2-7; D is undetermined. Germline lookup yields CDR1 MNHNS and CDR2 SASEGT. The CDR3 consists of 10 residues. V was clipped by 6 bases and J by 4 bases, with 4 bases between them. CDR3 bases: TGTGCCAGCAGCCGTTACGAGCAGTACTTC. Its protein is CASSRYEQYF.

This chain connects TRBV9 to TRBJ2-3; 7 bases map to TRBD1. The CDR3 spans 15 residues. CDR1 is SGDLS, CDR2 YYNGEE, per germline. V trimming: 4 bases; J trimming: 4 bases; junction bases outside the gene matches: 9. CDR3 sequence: CASSLTGVPADTQYF. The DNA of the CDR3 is TGTGCCAGCAGCCTTACAGGGGTCCCAGCAGATACGCAGTATTTT.

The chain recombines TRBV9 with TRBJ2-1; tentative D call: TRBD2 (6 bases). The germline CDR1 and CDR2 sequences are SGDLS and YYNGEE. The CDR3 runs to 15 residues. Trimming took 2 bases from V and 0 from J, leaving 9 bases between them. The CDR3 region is CASSVRTTSYNEQFF. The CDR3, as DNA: TGTGCCAGCAGCGTTCGGACTACCTCCTACAATGAGCAGTTCTTC.

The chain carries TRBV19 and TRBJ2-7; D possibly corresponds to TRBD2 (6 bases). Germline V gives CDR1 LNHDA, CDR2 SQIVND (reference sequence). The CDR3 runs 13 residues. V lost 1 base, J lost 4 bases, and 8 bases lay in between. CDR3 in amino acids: CASSIAGGYEQYF. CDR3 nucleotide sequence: TGTGCCAGTAGTATAGCCGGGGGTTACGAGCAGTACTTC.

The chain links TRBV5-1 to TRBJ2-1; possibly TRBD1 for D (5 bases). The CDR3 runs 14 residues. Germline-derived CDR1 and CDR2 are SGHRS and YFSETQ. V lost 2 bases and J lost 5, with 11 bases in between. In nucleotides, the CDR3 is TGCGCCAGCAGCTTAATGGGGCGCGACAATGAGCAGTTCTTC. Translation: CASSLMGRDNEQFF.

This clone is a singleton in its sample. CDR3 in amino acids: CASSLEAGGYEQYF. In DNA, the CDR3 is TGTGCCAGCAGCTTAGAAGCGGGGGGGTATGAGCAGTACTTC. The V gene is TRBV7-2, the J gene TRBJ2-7; 10 positions agree with TRBD2. Germline V gene sequence: CDR1 SGHTA, CDR2 FQGNSA. After removal of 1 base from V and 7 bases from J, the junction contained 4 bases not matched to a gene. This CDR3 contains 14 residues.

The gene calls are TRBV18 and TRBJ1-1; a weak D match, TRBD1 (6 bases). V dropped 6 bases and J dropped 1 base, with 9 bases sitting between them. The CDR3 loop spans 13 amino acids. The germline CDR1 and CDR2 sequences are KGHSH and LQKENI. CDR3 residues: CASSPGQNTEAFF. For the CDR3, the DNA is TGTGCCAGCTCTCCGGGACAGAACACTGAAGCTTTCTTT.

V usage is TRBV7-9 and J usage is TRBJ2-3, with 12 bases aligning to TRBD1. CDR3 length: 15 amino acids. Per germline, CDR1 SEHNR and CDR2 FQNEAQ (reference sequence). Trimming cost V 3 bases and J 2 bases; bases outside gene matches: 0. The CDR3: CASSLGQGATDTQYF. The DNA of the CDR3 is TGTGCCAGCAGCTTGGGACAGGGGGCCACAGATACGCAGTATTTT.

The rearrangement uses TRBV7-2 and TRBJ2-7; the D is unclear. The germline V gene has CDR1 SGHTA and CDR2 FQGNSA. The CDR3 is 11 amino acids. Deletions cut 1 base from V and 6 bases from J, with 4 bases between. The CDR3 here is CASSLGPEQYF. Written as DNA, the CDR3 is TGTGCCAGCAGCTTAGGGCCCGAGCAGTACTTC.

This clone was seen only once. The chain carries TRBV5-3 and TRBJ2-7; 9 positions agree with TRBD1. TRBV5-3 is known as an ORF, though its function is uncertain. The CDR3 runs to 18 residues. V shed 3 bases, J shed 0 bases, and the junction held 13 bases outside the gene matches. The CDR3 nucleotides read TGTGCCAGAAGCTCTCATGGACAGGGGTTTAGCGGCTCCTACGAGCAGTACTTC. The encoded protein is CARSSHGQGFSGSYEQYF.

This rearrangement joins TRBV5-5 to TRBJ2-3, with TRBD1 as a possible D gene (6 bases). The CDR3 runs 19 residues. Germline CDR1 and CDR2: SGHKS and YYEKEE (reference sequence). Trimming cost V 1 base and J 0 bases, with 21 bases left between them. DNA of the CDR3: TGTGCCAGCAGCTTGTCTATGGGGGCGCGGGCGGCTAGCACAGATACGCAGTATTTT. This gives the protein CASSLSMGARAASTDTQYF.

CDR3 in amino acids: CASSQLYPFYGYTF. CDR3 bases: TGCGCCAGCAGTCAACTATACCCCTTCTATGGCTACACCTTC. This chain links TRBV23-1 with TRBJ1-2; no clear D. TRBV23-1 is an ORF, with its function uncertain. CDR3 length: 14 residues. V gave up 2 bases and J gave up 4 bases, with 11 bases separating them.

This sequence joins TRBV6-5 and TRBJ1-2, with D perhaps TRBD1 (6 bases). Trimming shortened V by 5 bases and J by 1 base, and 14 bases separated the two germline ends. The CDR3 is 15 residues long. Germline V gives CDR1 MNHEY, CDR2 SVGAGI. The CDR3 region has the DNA TGTGCCAGCAGTCCTAGCTTAGGGGGTAACTATGGCTACACCTTC. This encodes CASSPSLGGNYGYTF.

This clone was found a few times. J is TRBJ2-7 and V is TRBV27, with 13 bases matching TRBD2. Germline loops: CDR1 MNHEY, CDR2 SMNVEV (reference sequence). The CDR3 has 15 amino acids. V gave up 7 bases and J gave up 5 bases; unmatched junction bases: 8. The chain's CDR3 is CASKPGLAGAHEQYF. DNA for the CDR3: TGTGCCAGCAAACCCGGACTAGCGGGAGCTCACGAGCAGTACTTC.

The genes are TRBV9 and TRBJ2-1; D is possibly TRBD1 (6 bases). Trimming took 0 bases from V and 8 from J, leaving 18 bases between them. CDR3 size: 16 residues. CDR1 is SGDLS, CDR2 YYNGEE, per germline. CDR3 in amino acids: CASSVADRLVIDEQFF. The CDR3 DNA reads TGTGCCAGCAGCGTAGCAGACAGGCTGGTAATCGATGAGCAGTTCTTC.